This entry lists 27 T cell receptor beta chains sequenced from one sample in a study of shared clonotypes between healthy human individuals. Naive CD8 cells lacked CD45RO and underwent positive selection for CCR7, leaving out terminally differentiated effector memory CD45RA+ cells. Clones were sequenced by immunoSEQ multiplex PCR, and TCRdb holds only the in-frame ones, with some missing. In the table there are some 800,000 clones, around 92% of which are singletons. The source material was naive CD8+ T cells sorted from blood. These receptor sequences come from a man under 40 in good health.

The chain is built from TRBV11-2 and TRBJ1-4; 9 bases match TRBD1. J was trimmed by 4 bases and V by 0 bases; bases with no gene match: 9. The germline gives CDR1 SGHAT, CDR2 FQNNGV. CDR3 size: 18 residues. As DNA, the CDR3 is TGTGCCAGCAGCTTAGACTCGACAGGGGGGATTGGTAATGAAAAACTGTTTTTT. Protein sequence: CASSLDSTGGIGNEKLFF.

The rearrangement links TRBV19 to TRBJ2-7, with a tentative D call TRBD1 (5 bases). The V and J ends lost 8 bases and 3 bases respectively, with 17 bases between them. Germline-derived CDR1 and CDR2 are LNHDA and SQIVND (reference sequence). There are 14 residues in the CDR3. CDR3 amino acids: CASAASAGLYEQYF. Written as DNA, the CDR3 is TGTGCCAGTGCTGCCTCTGCAGGGCTCTACGAGCAGTACTTC.

The chain carries TRBV11-2 and TRBJ2-7, with TRBD1 identical over 9 bases. CDR1 is SGHAT and CDR2 is FQNNGV in the germline V gene. V lost 5 bases to trimming and J lost 2 bases; unmatched junction nucleotides: 4. The CDR3 extends over 14 amino acids. CDR3: CASSPGQGTYEQYF. The CDR3 DNA reads as TGTGCCAGCAGCCCGGGACAGGGCACCTACGAGCAGTACTTC.

The chain joins TRBV10-3 to TRBJ2-7; D perhaps matches TRBD2 (6 bases). With 0 bases removed from V and 5 bases from J, the gap between germline ends came to 20 bases. Germline V CDR1 and CDR2: ENHRY, SYGVKD. The CDR3 extends over 17 amino acids. CDR3 protein: CAISESGGSLVVNEQYF. The CDR3 coding sequence is TGTGCCATCAGTGAGTCTGGGGGGAGCCTGGTCGTTAACGAGCAGTACTTC.

The rearrangement uses TRBV11-2 and TRBJ2-7; TRBD2 matches at 11 bases. Germline trimming cut 1 base from V and 4 bases from J; bases unmatched to any gene: 9. This CDR3 contains 17 residues. CDR1 SGHAT and CDR2 FQNNGV come from the germline V gene. This chain's CDR3 is CASSLAWGLAEGYEQYF. For the CDR3, the DNA is TGTGCCAGCAGCTTAGCTTGGGGACTAGCGGAAGGTTACGAGCAGTACTTC.

The V and J genes are TRBV4-1 and TRBJ2-1; no firm D call. The V and J ends lost 0 bases and 9 bases respectively, with 9 bases between them. CDR1 is MGHRA and CDR2 is YSYEKL in the germline V gene. The CDR3 is made up of 13 amino acids. CDR3 residues: CASSQDPWGEQFF. Here the CDR3 DNA reads TGCGCCAGCAGCCAAGATCCGTGGGGTGAGCAGTTCTTC.

About this clone: In the same sample, other DNA sequences code for this CDR3. V is TRBV4-1 and J is TRBJ2-7; D is uncertain. Germline V CDR1 and CDR2: MGHRA, YSYEKL. V was trimmed by 1 base and J by 2 bases, leaving 9 bases between them. The CDR3 contains 14 residues. CDR3 protein: CASSQAAGTYEQYF. CDR3 bases: TGCGCCAGCAGCCAAGCTGCAGGTACCTACGAGCAGTACTTC.

The genes are TRBV29-1 and TRBJ1-2; D is ambiguous. Trimming left V 4 bases short and J 2 bases short, with 5 bases between. CDR3 size: 11 residues. Germline assignment: CDR1 SQVTM and CDR2 ANQGSEA. The CDR3 sequence is CSVGENYGYTF. The CDR3 DNA follows: TGCAGCGTTGGAGAAAACTATGGCTACACCTTC. Full variable domain (remainder filled in from reference TRBV29-1 and TRBJ1-2): SAVISQKPSRDICQRGTSLTIQCQVDSQVTMMFWYRQQPGQSLTLIATANQGSEATYESGFVIDKFPISRPNLTFSTLTVSNMSPEDSSIYLCSVGENYGYTFGSGTRLTVV.

The chain couples TRBV28 to TRBJ2-7; D not resolved. Trimming stripped 6 bases from V and 6 bases from J, with 9 bases between. Germline V gene data show CDR1 as MDHEN and CDR2 as SYDVKM. This CDR3 contains 11 residues. CDR3 in DNA: TGTGCCAGCAGCCTCACGCGCGAGCAGTACTTC. It translates to CASSLTREQYF.

The V and J genes are TRBV7-6 and TRBJ2-1, with D perhaps given as TRBD1 or TRBD2 (5 bases each). With 3 bases removed from V and 6 bases from J, the gap between germline ends came to 18 bases. Germline V CDR1 and CDR2: SGHVS, FNYEAQ. This CDR3 has 16 amino acids. CDR3 in amino acids: CASSLEVGEMGNEQFF. CDR3 DNA: TGTGCCAGCAGCTTGGAGGTGGGGGAGATGGGCAATGAGCAGTTCTTC.

This chain connects TRBV7-3 to TRBJ2-1; 7 bases are a match to TRBD2. CDR3 size: 14 residues. From germline, CDR1 is SGHTA and CDR2 FQGTGA. V lost 5 bases to trimming and J lost 7 bases; unmatched junction nucleotides: 8. CDR3 nucleotides: TGTGCCAGCAGCCTTATCGCGGGAGCGAATGAGCAGTTCTTC. Encoded protein: CASSLIAGANEQFF. Complete variable domain (other parts from reference TRBV7-3 and TRBJ2-1): GAGVSQTPSNKVTEKGKYVELRCDPISGHTALYWYRQSLGQGPEFLIYFQGTGAADDSGLPNDRFFAVRPEGSVSTLKIQRTERGDSAVYLCASSLIAGANEQFFGPGTRLTVL.

The rearrangement joins TRBV9 to TRBJ1-1; the D is unclear. This CDR3 comprises 15 residues. Trimming stripped 0 bases from V and 0 bases from J, with 9 bases between. Looked up from germline, CDR1 is SGDLS and CDR2 is YYNGEE. The CDR3 here is CASSVAPGMNTEAFF. The CDR3 DNA sequence: TGTGCCAGCAGCGTAGCTCCAGGAATGAACACTGAAGCTTTCTTT.

The CDR3 nucleotides are TGTGCCAGCAGTCGTTGGACAGGGGAGACCCAGTACTTC. Encoded protein: CASSRWTGETQYF. The chain couples TRBV28 to TRBJ2-5; 8 bases are a match to TRBD1. The CDR3 is 13 residues long. The germline V gene encodes CDR1 MDHEN and CDR2 SYDVKM. J was trimmed by 5 bases and V by 5 bases; bases with no gene match: 4.

The chain employs TRBV7-6 and TRBJ2-7; D remains unclear. The CDR3 loop spans 15 amino acids. Looked up from germline, CDR1 is SGHVS and CDR2 is FNYEAQ. Between the trimmed V and J ends, which lost 1 base and 6 bases, there was a span of 16 bases. The CDR3 sequence is CASSLGRVGQSEQYF. For the CDR3, the DNA is TGTGCCAGCAGCTTAGGGCGTGTGGGCCAGTCCGAGCAGTACTTC.

The genes are TRBV7-9 and TRBJ2-1; D is perhaps TRBD1 (7 bases). The V gene lost 5 bases and the J gene lost 4 bases, with 18 bases spanning the gap. CDR1 is SEHNR and CDR2 is FQNEAQ in the germline V gene (reference sequence). This CDR3 is 16 amino acids long. The CDR3 loop reads CASSQRQGLFYNEQFF. CDR3 nucleotide sequence: TGTGCCAGCAGCCAAAGACAGGGACTGTTTTACAATGAGCAGTTCTTC.

The chain has TRBV15 and TRBJ2-4; 13 bases line up with TRBD2. CDR3 length: 20 amino acids. From germline, CDR1 is LNHNV and CDR2 YYDKDF (reference sequence). V dropped 2 bases and J dropped 2; count of bases not matched to a gene: 12. CDR3 coding DNA: TGTGCCACCAGCAGATCCGGGACTAGCGGGGCAGCAGGGACCAAAAACATTCAGTACTTC. Translation gives CATSRSGTSGAAGTKNIQYF.

This clone has a single count. The genes are TRBV19 and TRBJ2-5, with D unclear. Trimming cost V 2 bases and J 2 bases, with 9 bases left between them. This CDR3 spans 14 amino acids. The germline V gene encodes CDR1 LNHDA and CDR2 SQIVND (reference sequence). CDR3 coding DNA: TGTGCCAGTAGTATAAACGAAGGACAAGAGACCCAGTACTTC. Its translation is CASSINEGQETQYF.

The V and J genes are TRBV15 and TRBJ2-1; 10 bases are shared with TRBD2. Germline CDR1 reads LNHNV; CDR2 reads YYDKDF (reference sequence). The CDR3 contains 17 residues. Trimming took 0 bases from V and 8 from J; bases not matched to a gene: 10. The CDR3 coding sequence is TGTGCCACCAGCAGAGATCGCCTAGCGGGAGAGATTGATGAGCAGTTCTTC. Residues: CATSRDRLAGEIDEQFF.

This clone appeared once. This chain uses TRBV14 with TRBJ2-1; a possible D gene is TRBD2 (6 bases). From germline, CDR1 is SGHDN and CDR2 FVKESK. Trimming removed 2 bases from V and 7 bases from J, with 15 bases in between. The CDR3 spans 15 residues. The CDR3 nucleotides are TGTGCCAGCAGCCAAATACCCCCTGGGAGGAATGAGCAGTTCTTC. Translated: CASSQIPPGRNEQFF.

V usage is TRBV21-1 and J usage is TRBJ2-7; the DNA was not used to check the table's D call, TRBD1. TRBV21-1 constitutes a pseudogene. CDR3 length equals 16 residues. CDR3 residues: CASSKADRGKDYEQYF. The DNA of the CDR3 is TGTGCCAGCAGCAAAGCCGACAGGGGCAAAGACTACGAGCAGTACTTC.

The V gene is TRBV11-2, the J gene TRBJ2-5; no clear D gene. CDR1 is SGHAT, CDR2 FQNNGV, per germline. CDR3 length: 13 residues. Trimming took 8 bases from V and 5 from J, leaving 15 bases between them. The CDR3 loop reads CASELLSLETQYF. CDR3 sequence (DNA): TGTGCCAGCGAACTTCTGTCATTGGAGACCCAGTACTTC.

This clone is a singleton in its sample. The V and J genes are TRBV9 and TRBJ2-1, with unresolved D. The CDR3 covers 13 residues. Germline V CDR1 and CDR2: SGDLS, YYNGEE. With 3 bases removed from V and 9 bases from J, the gap between germline ends came to 13 bases. CDR3 in DNA: TGTGCCAGCAGCGCGCCTTCTTCGGGTGAGCAGTTCTTC. Amino acid sequence: CASSAPSSGEQFF.

This sequence joins TRBV28 and TRBJ1-2; D remains unclear. The V and J ends lost 6 bases and 6 bases respectively, with 20 bases between them. The germline V gene encodes CDR1 MDHEN and CDR2 SYDVKM. This CDR3 is 15 amino acids long. For the CDR3, the DNA is TGTGCCAGCAGCGGGGTGTTGAGACTTGGTGATGGCTACACCTTC. It yields the protein CASSGVLRLGDGYTF.

The chain couples TRBV25-1 to TRBJ2-2, with no clear D. This CDR3 spans 14 amino acids. V was clipped by 6 bases and J by 0 bases, with 8 bases between them. Germline V gene sequence: CDR1 MGHDK, CDR2 SYGVNS. The CDR3 is CASRGKSNTGELFF. The CDR3 DNA reads TGTGCCAGCAGGGGGAAATCGAACACCGGGGAGCTGTTTTTT.

The V call is TRBV10-3, the J call TRBJ2-5, with 7 nucleotides matching TRBD1. The CDR3 spans 14 residues. Germline V gene data show CDR1 as ENHRY and CDR2 as SYGVKD. Trimming took 2 bases from V and 1 from J; bases not matched to a gene: 1. The CDR3 here is CAISEAGGQETQYF. CDR3 DNA: TGTGCCATCAGTGAGGCAGGGGGCCAAGAGACCCAGTACTTC.

As DNA, the CDR3 is TGTGCCAGCAGTGAAAGGGACACATTCTACGAGCAGTACTTC. Protein product: CASSERDTFYEQYF. The gene calls are TRBV6-1 and TRBJ2-7; a possible D gene is TRBD1 (6 bases). Germline V lookup: CDR1 MNHNS, CDR2 SASEGT. The CDR3 is 14 amino acids. V was clipped by 2 bases and J by 3 bases, with 11 bases between them.

The J gene is TRBJ2-7, the V gene TRBV27; a possible D gene is TRBD2 (5 bases). V lost 5 bases to trimming and J lost 3 bases, with 11 bases between them. This CDR3 has 13 residues. Germline CDR1 reads MNHEY; CDR2 reads SMNVEV (reference sequence). The CDR3 region has the DNA TGTGCCAGCAGTCCCTCGGACTTCTACGAGCAGTACTTC. It specifies CASSPSDFYEQYF.